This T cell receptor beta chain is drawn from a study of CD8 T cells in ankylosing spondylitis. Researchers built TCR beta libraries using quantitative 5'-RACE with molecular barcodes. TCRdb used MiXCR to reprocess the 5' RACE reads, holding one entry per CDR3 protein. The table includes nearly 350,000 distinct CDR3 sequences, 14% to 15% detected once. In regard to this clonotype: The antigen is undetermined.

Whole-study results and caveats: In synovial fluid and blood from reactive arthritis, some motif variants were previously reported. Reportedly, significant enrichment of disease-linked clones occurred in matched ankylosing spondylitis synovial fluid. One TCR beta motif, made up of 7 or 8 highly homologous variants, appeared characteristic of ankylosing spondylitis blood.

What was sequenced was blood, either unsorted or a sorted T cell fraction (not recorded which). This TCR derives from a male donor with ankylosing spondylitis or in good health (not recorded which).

CDR3 protein: CASSPVSYSGANVLTF. CDR3 nucleotides: TGTGCCAGCAGCCCCGTTTCATACTCTGGGGCCAACGTCCTGACTTTC. The gene calls are TRBV9 and TRBJ2-6; D gene ambiguous. This CDR3 is 16 amino acids long. The ends were cut back, 4 bases at V and 0 bases at J, with 11 bases in the middle. The V gene's germline CDR1 is SGDLS and CDR2 YYNGEE.